A selection of T cell receptor beta chains follows, all from one sample in a study of post-analysis software for immune sequencing data. TCRdb re-analysed the PCR reads in MiXCR, keeping a single row per CDR3 protein. This repertoire shows over 250,000 distinct CDR3 sequences, 30% to 45% found once; its top ten account for around 4.7%. Source material: blood. These receptors were obtained from a girl aged 5 to 17 with multiple sclerosis. Each CDR3 is given with its conserved first and last residue. D genes are given only for firm matches. Clone size is shown for a subset of rows, as once, few, many or a class of expanded clone.

TGTGCCAGCAGCTTGGGTCCCGGGAACGGCAATGAAAAACGGTTTTTT | CASSLGPGNGNEKRFF | . | TRBJ1-4 | . | TRBV7-2
TGTGCCAGCAGTTACTCGACAGGGATGAGTACAGATACGCAGTATTTT | CASSYSTGMSTDTQYF | many | TRBJ2-3 | TRBD1 | TRBV6-5
TGCAGTGCTAATACCCCAGGGCGGGTTACCTACGAGCAGTACTTC | CSANTPGRVTYEQYF | . | TRBJ2-7 | . | TRBV20-1
TGTGCCAGCAGCAGGACAAAAGAAAAACTGTTTTTT | CASSRTKEKLFF | . | TRBJ1-4 | . | TRBV2
TGCGCCAGCAGCCAAGATTGGGCTAGCGGTGGATCAATCCTACGGGAGCAGTACTTC | CASSQDWASGGSILREQYF | . | TRBJ2-7 | TRBD2 | TRBV4-3
TGCGCCAGCAGCCCCGACAGCTACACAGATACGCAGTATTTT | CASSPDSYTDTQYF | few | TRBJ2-3 | . | TRBV5-1
TGTGCCAACAGCTCCCGTGGTGACTATGGCTACATCTTC | CANSSRGDYGYIF | . | TRBJ1-2 | . | TRBV11-2
TGCGCCAGCAGCTTAAGGGGGGTGAACACTGAAGCTTTCTTT | CASSLRGVNTEAFF | . | TRBJ1-1 | . | TRBV5-1
TGTGCCAGCAGCCCCAGGGGCGACCGGGAGCTGTTTTTT | CASSPRGDRELFF | few | TRBJ2-2 | . | TRBV5-6
TGTGCCAGCAGCGTAGGGGGACAGGGGGCCCTCTACAATGAGCAGTTCTTC | CASSVGGQGALYNEQFF | many | TRBJ2-1 | TRBD1 | TRBV9
TGCAGTGCTAGTAGGGACACAGGGGGCACTGAAGCTTTCTTT | CSASRDTGGTEAFF | once | TRBJ1-1 | TRBD1 | TRBV20-1
TGCAGTGCTAGTAGGGTCAATTCACCCCTCCACTTT | CSASRVNSPLHF | many | TRBJ1-6 | . | TRBV20-1
TGTGCCAGCAGCGCCCTAGACGGGGGCTACACCTTC | CASSALDGGYTF | few | TRBJ1-2 | . | TRBV5-5
TGTGCCAGTAGTATAACAGGGGAATTTCTTATGGAAAACATTCAGTACTTC | CASSITGEFLMENIQYF | few | TRBJ2-4 | TRBD1 | TRBV19
TGTACCAGCAGTTTAGGCGGGGGACCATACAATGAGCAGTTCTTC | CTSSLGGGPYNEQFF | . | TRBJ2-1 | TRBD2 | TRBV12-3/TRBV12-4
TGTGCCAGCAGTTTGTCAGGGCCCCGCGGCGAGCAGTACTTC | CASSLSGPRGEQYF | . | TRBJ2-7 | . | TRBV27
TGTGCCAGCAGCTTAGGCCGGGAATACGAGCAGTACTTC | CASSLGREYEQYF | many | TRBJ2-7 | . | TRBV7-3
TGTGCCAGCAGCCCCGGACAGAACACTGAAGCTTTCTTT | CASSPGQNTEAFF | . | TRBJ1-1 | . | TRBV3-1
TGCAGTGCAAGGAGCACAGCATCAGAGCCCCAGCATTTT | CSARSTASEPQHF | . | TRBJ1-5 | . | TRBV20-1
TGCAGCGTTCGACAGACAGGGCTGAGTGGCTACACCTTC | CSVRQTGLSGYTF | few | TRBJ1-2 | TRBD1 | TRBV29-1
TGCGCCAGCAGCCAAGCGTACGGGGGTAGCTCCTACAATGAGCAGTTCTTC | CASSQAYGGSSYNEQFF | . | TRBJ2-1 | . | TRBV4-1
TGTGCCAGTACCCCGGACAGCCAACTATCACCCCTCCACTTT | CASTPDSQLSPLHF | many | TRBJ1-6 | . | TRBV19
TGCGCCAGCAGCTTGAGCACTCAAGAGACCCAGTACTTC | CASSLSTQETQYF | . | TRBJ2-5 | . | TRBV5-1
TGTGCCAGCAGTTTTCGGACCAGCCCTTCCTACGAGCAGTACTTC | CASSFRTSPSYEQYF | . | TRBJ2-7 | . | TRBV12-3/TRBV12-4
TGTGCCAGCAGCCGAAACGGGGGCTCCTCTAACTATGGCTACACCTTC | CASSRNGGSSNYGYTF | many | TRBJ1-2 | . | TRBV6-6
TGTGCAGCGTGCGGGAACACTGAAGCTTTCTTT | CAACGNTEAFF | . | TRBJ1-1 | . | TRBV19
TGTGCCAGCAGCCCCCCTTGGGGGCGGTCCACAGATACGCAGTATTTT | CASSPPWGRSTDTQYF | many | TRBJ2-3 | . | TRBV11-2
TGTGCCAGCAGCCAAGCTCCGGGACAGCTTAATGAAAAACTGTTTTTT | CASSQAPGQLNEKLFF | . | TRBJ1-4 | TRBD1 | TRBV14
TGTGCCAGCAGCTTAACGGAGAAAGAGACCCAGTACTTC | CASSLTEKETQYF | many | TRBJ2-5 | . | TRBV11-3
TGTGCCAGCAGCTTCAGGGCTGGCGGGGCGAACACTGAAGCTTTCTTT | CASSFRAGGANTEAFF | many | TRBJ1-1 | . | TRBV11-2
TGTGCCAGCAGTAGGACAGATATGATCATGAACACTGAAGCTTTCTTT | CASSRTDMIMNTEAFF | few | TRBJ1-1 | . | TRBV28
TGCAGTGCTAGGGTCGGGACATTGAACGAGCAGTACTTC | CSARVGTLNEQYF | many | TRBJ2-7 | . | TRBV20-1
TGTGCCAGCACCCAAGGACAGGGCGGAAGCCCCGGGGCCAACGTCCTGACTTTC | CASTQGQGGSPGANVLTF | . | TRBJ2-6 | TRBD1 | TRBV28
TGTGCCAGTTCGGACAGGGGGAGCAACACTGAAGCTTTCTTT | CASSDRGSNTEAFF | few | TRBJ1-1 | TRBD1 | TRBV6-6
TGTGCCGGCAGCCACTACAGGGGGCTGACCAAAAACATTCAGTACTTC | CAGSHYRGLTKNIQYF | few | TRBJ2-4 | TRBD1 | TRBV3-1